The 14 T cell receptor beta chains in this list originate from one sample, sequenced in a study of T cells after yellow fever vaccination. TCRdb passed the 5' RACE reads through MiXCR, listing each CDR3 protein once. The sample carries around 310,000 distinct CDR3 sequences, approximately 3.9% recorded once. The sequences come from PBMCs, collected 5 days after the yellow fever booster vaccination. These receptor sequences come from a man aged 18 to 35 who received the YFV17D yellow fever vaccine.

The gene calls are TRBV7-2 and TRBJ2-5; tentative D call: TRBD1 (6 bases). The germline gives CDR1 SGHTA, CDR2 FQGNSA. The CDR3 length is 14 residues. V lost 5 bases, J lost 4 bases, and 14 bases lay in between. The DNA for the CDR3 is TGTGCCAGCAGCCCCACGAGGGGGACAGAGACCCAGTACTTC. Residues: CASSPTRGTETQYF. Full variable domain (missing parts from reference TRBV7-2 and TRBJ2-5): GAGVSQSPSNKVTEKGKDVELRCDPISGHTALYWYRQSLGQGLEFLIYFQGNSAPDKSGLPSDRFSAERTGGSVSTLTIQRTQQEDSAVYLCASSPTRGTETQYFGPGTRLLVL.

V is TRBV6-6 and J is TRBJ1-5, with TRBD1 identical over 12 bases. Germline CDR1 reads MNHNY; CDR2 reads SVGAGI (reference sequence). V shed 6 bases, J shed 6 bases, and the junction held 6 bases outside the gene matches. There are 15 residues in the CDR3. CDR3 DNA sequence: TGTGCCAGCAGCATGGGACAGGGGGCTGGTCAGCCCCAGCATTTT. Translating it yields CASSMGQGAGQPQHF.

This clonotype was found a few times. The CDR3: CASSQERWGAYEQYF. The CDR3 nucleotides read TGCGCCAGCAGCCAAGAGAGGTGGGGAGCCTACGAGCAGTACTTC. The chain joins TRBV4-3 to TRBJ2-7; D is perhaps TRBD2 (5 bases). Trimming shortened V by 0 bases and J by 2 bases, and 11 bases separated the two germline ends. Germline V gene data show CDR1 as LGHNA and CDR2 as YSLEER. There are 15 residues in the CDR3.

This clonotype was counted at least ten times. The chain carries TRBV5-1 and TRBJ1-2; a possible D gene is TRBD1 (5 bases). The CDR3 contains 12 residues. Germline V CDR1 and CDR2: SGHRS, YFSETQ. V shed 3 bases and J shed 4 bases, with 7 bases lying between them. CDR3 in amino acids: CASSSRGYGYTF. CDR3 in DNA: TGCGCCAGCAGCTCGAGGGGCTATGGCTACACCTTC. Full variable domain (remainder filled in from reference TRBV5-1 and TRBJ1-2): KAGVTQTPRYLIKTRGQQVTLSCSPISGHRSVSWYQQTPGQGLQFLFEYFSETQRNKGNFPGRFSGRQFSNSRSEMNVSTLELGDSALYLCASSSRGYGYTFGSGTRLTVV.

In this sample, this clonotype turned up many times. The chain links TRBV10-3 to TRBJ1-5; 9 positions match TRBD1. The CDR3 loop spans 17 amino acids. The germline CDR1 and CDR2 sequences are ENHRY and SYGVKD. V trimming: 2 bases; J trimming: 5 bases; junction bases outside the gene matches: 10. The CDR3 sequence is CAISEPTQGASDQPQHF. The CDR3 DNA is TGTGCCATCAGTGAGCCCACACAGGGGGCCTCGGATCAGCCCCAGCATTTT.

The table lists this clonotype with many counts. The chain carries TRBV29-1 and TRBJ2-7; TRBD1 aligns across 12 bases. Germline V CDR1 and CDR2: SQVTM, ANQGSEA. This CDR3 region has 18 residues. Trimming took 3 bases from V and 6 from J; bases not matched to a gene: 18. Here the CDR3 reads CSVERRKTGTGGYGEQYV. The CDR3 DNA reads TGCAGCGTTGAGAGGCGTAAGACCGGGACAGGGGGCTATGGCGAGCAGTACGTC.

This clonotype turned up a few times. The J gene is TRBJ1-4, the V gene TRBV5-1; 7 bases align to TRBD1. CDR3 length: 13 amino acids. V lost 4 bases to trimming and J lost 8 bases; unmatched junction nucleotides: 5. Germline lookup yields CDR1 SGHRS and CDR2 YFSETQ. CDR3 coding DNA: TGCGCCAGCAGCCCCGACAGGGTGGAAAAACTGTTTTTT. It codes for CASSPDRVEKLFF.

Only a few counts were recorded for this clonotype. V gene TRBV6-5 combines with J gene TRBJ2-3; tentative D call: TRBD2 (6 bases). The CDR3 contains 14 residues. The V gene lost 0 bases and the J gene lost 5 bases, with 9 bases spanning the gap. Germline loops: CDR1 MNHEY, CDR2 SVGAGI. This chain's CDR3 is CASSYSEGQDTQYF. In DNA form, the CDR3 reads TGTGCCAGCAGTTACTCGGAGGGGCAAGATACGCAGTATTTT.

This chain joins TRBV7-8 and TRBJ1-2, with D perhaps matching TRBD1 (5 bases). Trimming left V 6 bases short and J 6 bases short, with 14 bases between. The CDR3 sequence is 13 residues long. Per germline, CDR1 SGHVS and CDR2 FQNEAQ. The CDR3, as DNA: TGTGCCAGCAGACCTAGGGCAGGGAATGGCTACACCTTC. Its translation is CASRPRAGNGYTF.

This clonotype was recorded many times. The DNA of the CDR3 is TGTGCCAGCAGTTACTCCGGGAATAGGGAGCAGTACGTC. Protein sequence: CASSYSGNREQYV. The rearrangement joins TRBV6-2 or TRBV6-3 to TRBJ2-7, with D perhaps TRBD2 (5 bases). Germline CDR1 reads MNHEY; CDR2 reads SVGEGT. This CDR3 contains 13 residues. Trimming cost V 0 bases and J 7 bases, with 10 bases left between them.

In this sample, this clonotype turned up a few times. The genes are TRBV27 and TRBJ2-2; TRBD2 aligns across 9 bases. Germline values: CDR1 MNHEY, CDR2 SMNVEV (reference sequence). The CDR3 has 19 residues. V gave up 6 bases and J gave up 0 bases; unmatched junction bases: 14. The CDR3 loop is CASSSNGGLAGPNTGELFF. As DNA, the CDR3 is TGTGCCAGCAGCAGTAACGGTGGCCTAGCGGGACCGAACACCGGGGAGCTGTTTTTT.

This clonotype was picked up many times. The rearrangement joins TRBV27 to TRBJ2-7; maybe TRBD1 (6 bases). This CDR3 is 14 amino acids long. The V end lost 8 bases, the J end lost 2 bases, and 16 bases lay between the germline ends. Germline CDR1 is MNHEY and CDR2 is SMNVEV (reference sequence). Here the CDR3 reads CASGTGHPTYEQYF. For the CDR3, the DNA is TGTGCCAGCGGAACGGGACATCCAACCTACGAGCAGTACTTC.

The V call is TRBV4-3, the J call TRBJ1-1; tentatively, D is TRBD1 (6 bases). Trimming removed 4 bases from V and 6 bases from J, with 18 bases in between. This CDR3 region has 15 residues. Germline V gene data show CDR1 as LGHNA and CDR2 as YSLEER. The CDR3 nucleotides read TGCGCCAGCAGCCTGACGATGGTCGGGGGCCCTGAAGCTTTCTTT. It encodes CASSLTMVGGPEAFF.

The V gene is TRBV11-1, the J gene TRBJ2-3, with 9 nucleotides matching TRBD2. Germline assignment: CDR1 SGHAT and CDR2 FQDESV (reference sequence). The J segment lost 8 bases and the V segment lost 4 bases, leaving 10 bases of the junction unmatched. The CDR3 spans 15 residues. In nucleotides, the CDR3 is TGTGCCAGCAGCTCGTCGAGCGGGGGGCGCGGTACGCAGTATTTT. Its protein product is CASSSSSGGRGTQYF. The variable domain in full, completed from reference TRBV11-1 and TRBJ2-3, reads EAEVAQSPRYKITEKSQAVAFWCDPISGHATLYWYRQILGQGPELLVQFQDESVVDDSQLPKDRFSAERLKGVDSTLKIQPAELGDSAMYLCASSSSSGGRGTQYFGPGTRLTVL.